This passage covers 24 T cell receptor beta chains from one sample sequenced in a study of cytomegalovirus exposure and HLA in healthy donors. The PCR made use of 60 Vbeta and 13 Jbeta primers. Only in-frame clones appear in the TCRdb table, and some are missing; sequencing was by immunoSEQ multiplex PCR. The data show under 200,000 clones, 65% to 85% seen once. Specimen: PBMCs. Every receptor here comes from a man between 60 and 70 years old in good health and CMV-seronegative.

This chain links TRBV5-5 with TRBJ1-1; perhaps TRBD1 as D (5 bases). CDR3 length equals 16 residues. Germline CDR1 SGHKS, CDR2 YYEKEE (reference sequence). V lost 1 base and J 0 bases, leaving 13 bases between the germline ends. The CDR3 loop is CASSLSGGGMNTEAFF. CDR3 coding DNA: TGTGCCAGCAGCTTGAGTGGGGGGGGGATGAACACTGAAGCTTTCTTT.

In its sample, this clone was seen a few times. The rearrangement links TRBV7-2 to TRBJ2-7, with TRBD2 matching 7 bases. Unmatched junction bases numbered 11, after V lost 2 bases and J lost 4 bases. There are 16 residues in the CDR3. Germline loops: CDR1 SGHTA, CDR2 FQGNSA. In DNA form, the CDR3 reads TGTGCCAGCAGCTTATCCTCGACCGGGGGAGGGTACGAGCAGTACTTC. The encoded protein is CASSLSSTGGGYEQYF. The full variable domain, rest sourced from reference TRBV7-2 and TRBJ2-7, is GAGVSQSPSNKVTEKGKDVELRCDPISGHTALYWYRQSLGQGLEFLIYFQGNSAPDKSGLPSDRFSAERTGGSVSTLTIQRTQQEDSAVYLCASSLSSTGGGYEQYFGPGTRLTVT.

CDR3 sequence (DNA): TGTGCCAGCACATCATACGAGCAGTACTTC. As protein: CASTSYEQYF. V gene TRBV6-4 combines with J gene TRBJ2-7; D remains unclear. Germline V gives CDR1 MRHNA, CDR2 SNTAGT. V was cut by 7 bases and J by 4 bases, with 5 bases left in between. There are 10 residues in the CDR3.

The chain uses TRBV9 and TRBJ2-1, with D hard to call. This CDR3 is 13 amino acids long. In germline, CDR1 is SGDLS, CDR2 YYNGEE. Deletions cut 2 bases from V and 5 bases from J, with 8 bases between. DNA of the CDR3: TGTGCCAGCAGCGTTTCGGTCGACAATGAGCAGTTCTTC. It codes for CASSVSVDNEQFF.

This chain connects TRBV9 to TRBJ2-1, with 10 bases that match TRBD2. V shed 0 bases, J shed 5 bases, and the junction held 2 bases outside the gene matches. Germline CDR1 SGDLS, CDR2 YYNGEE. CDR3 length: 15 residues. The CDR3 region is CASSVEAGGHNEQFF. The CDR3 DNA is TGTGCCAGCAGCGTAGAAGCGGGAGGGCACAATGAGCAGTTCTTC. Filled out from reference TRBV9 and TRBJ2-1, the complete variable domain reads DSGVTQTPKHLITATGQRVTLRCSPRSGDLSVYWYQQSLDQGLQFLIQYYNGEERAKGNILERFSAQQFPDLHSELNLSSLELGDSALYFCASSVEAGGHNEQFFGPGTRLTVL.

The chain links TRBV11-2 to TRBJ2-7, with 8 bases aligning to TRBD1. The V segment lost 4 bases and the J segment 0 bases; nucleotides outside the gene matches: 11. Germline values: CDR1 SGHAT, CDR2 FQNNGV. The CDR3 is 17 amino acids. The CDR3 sequence: CASSSSRDRLSSYEQYF. The CDR3 DNA sequence: TGTGCCAGCAGCTCGTCCCGGGACAGGTTAAGCTCCTACGAGCAGTACTTC.

The chain employs TRBV29-1 and TRBJ1-1; 9 bases line up with TRBD1. The CDR3 contains 13 residues. The V gene's germline CDR1 is SQVTM and CDR2 ANQGSEA. Germline trimming cut 7 bases from V and 5 bases from J; bases unmatched to any gene: 8. CDR3 loop: CSGAGQGWTEAFF. The CDR3 DNA follows: TGCAGCGGGGCGGGACAGGGATGGACTGAAGCTTTCTTT.

The genes are TRBV5-1 and TRBJ2-3, with D possibly TRBD1 on 6 matching bases. The CDR3 covers 16 residues. V was trimmed by 0 bases and J by 0 bases, leaving 11 bases between them. The germline V gene encodes CDR1 SGHRS and CDR2 YFSETQ. The CDR3 loop reads CASSLASRGSTDTQYF. CDR3 DNA: TGCGCCAGCAGCTTGGCCTCCAGGGGAAGCACAGATACGCAGTATTTT.

The rearrangement uses TRBV19 and TRBJ1-6; TRBD1 agrees at 8 bases. The J segment lost 5 bases and the V segment lost 3 bases, leaving 3 bases of the junction unmatched. CDR3 length equals 15 residues. The germline gives CDR1 LNHDA, CDR2 SQIVND (reference sequence). The CDR3 nucleotides are TGTGCCAGTAGTATTGACAGGGGTAATAATTCACCCCTCCACTTT. This translates into CASSIDRGNNSPLHF.

This sequence joins TRBV2 and TRBJ1-5; tentatively, D is TRBD1 (5 bases). The CDR3 spans 15 residues. Germline V gene lookup returns CDR1 SNHLY and CDR2 FYNNEI. V was clipped by 4 bases and J by 3 bases, with 13 bases between them. CDR3 nucleotides: TGTGCCAGCAGTGCTCTGACAGCTAACAATCAGCCCCAGCATTTT. Protein: CASSALTANNQPQHF.

The V call is TRBV20-1, the J call TRBJ1-2, with D unresolved. This CDR3 has 9 amino acids. Per germline, CDR1 DFQATT and CDR2 SNEGSKA (reference sequence). V lost 6 bases and J 6 bases, leaving 5 bases between the germline ends. The CDR3 spells CSASDGYTF. DNA for the CDR3: TGCAGTGCCTCAGATGGCTACACCTTC.

The chain is built from TRBV27 and TRBJ2-7, with TRBD2 identical over 14 bases. The length of the CDR3 is 16 residues. Germline assignment: CDR1 MNHEY and CDR2 SMNVEV (reference sequence). The V segment lost 5 bases and the J segment 4 bases; nucleotides outside the gene matches: 7. This CDR3 reads CASSRRLAGGGYEQYF. CDR3 in DNA: TGTGCCAGCAGTCGCCGACTAGCGGGGGGGGGTTACGAGCAGTACTTC.

This rearrangement joins TRBV15 to TRBJ1-2; a weak D match, TRBD1 (5 bases). Germline V gene lookup returns CDR1 LNHNV and CDR2 YYDKDF (reference sequence). The CDR3 runs to 15 residues. The V end lost 0 bases, the J end lost 6 bases, and 14 bases lay between the germline ends. The CDR3 coding sequence is TGTGCCACCAGCAGAGATAGGGGTCCTGGGGATGGCTACACCTTC. This gives the protein CATSRDRGPGDGYTF. Together with reference TRBV15 and TRBJ1-2, the CDR3 gives the full variable domain: DAMVIQNPRYQVTQFGKPVTLSCSQTLNHNVMYWYQQKSSQAPKLLFHYYDKDFNNEADTPDNFQSRRPNTSFCFLDIRSPGLGDTAMYLCATSRDRGPGDGYTFGSGTRLTVV.

The chain is built from TRBV12-5 and TRBJ2-1; 13 bases are shared with TRBD2. There are 14 residues in the CDR3. CDR1 is LGHNT, CDR2 FRNRAP, per germline. V shed 8 bases and J 9 bases; nucleotides not matched to a gene: 7. The CDR3 is CASRTSGSSGEQFF. The CDR3 DNA reads TGTGCTAGTCGGACTAGCGGGAGTTCCGGTGAGCAGTTCTTC.

The CDR3 protein is CASSSGYGETQYF. The CDR3 DNA follows: TGTGCCAGCTCTAGCGGGTACGGGGAGACCCAGTACTTC. The chain has TRBV27 and TRBJ2-5; 8 bases fit TRBD2. The CDR3 runs to 13 residues. The V gene's germline CDR1 is MNHEY and CDR2 SMNVEV (reference sequence). Trimming cost V 8 bases and J 5 bases; bases outside gene matches: 7.

This clone occurred a few times. The chain links TRBV6-6 to TRBJ2-5; no clear D gene. TRBJ2-7 explains the end of the DNA better; the J call may be wrong. The CDR3 is made up of 13 amino acids. Germline loops: CDR1 MNHNY, CDR2 SVGAGI (reference sequence). CDR3 DNA sequence: TGTGCCAGCAGCTTAGACATTGCCTACGAGCAGTACTTC. This codes for CASSLDIAYEQYF.

The chain links TRBV2 to TRBJ2-7, with TRBD2 matching over 9 bases. V lost 7 bases to trimming and J lost 2 bases; unmatched junction nucleotides: 9. This CDR3 is built from 15 residues. Germline assignment: CDR1 SNHLY and CDR2 FYNNEI. For the CDR3, the DNA is TGTGCCAGCAAGGAGCGGGGGGCCTCTCCCTACGAGCAGTACTTC. Encoded protein: CASKERGASPYEQYF.

V is TRBV10-3 and J is TRBJ1-4; D is unclear. Germline CDR1 reads ENHRY; CDR2 reads SYGVKD. Trimming left V 3 bases short and J 8 bases short, with 13 bases between. This CDR3 is built from 14 residues. CDR3: CAISDEGLEEKLFF. CDR3 DNA sequence: TGTGCCATCAGTGACGAGGGATTGGAGGAAAAACTGTTTTTT.

Comment on this clone: One end of the junction does not line up with germline, which may come from a read error. CDR3: CANSFDRNTEAFF. Written as DNA, the CDR3 is TGTGCCAACAGCTTTGACAGGAACACTGAAGCTTTCTTT. The chain combines TRBV7-3 with TRBJ1-1; weak D call: TRBD1 (5 bases). This CDR3 has 13 amino acids. CDR1 is SGHTA and CDR2 is FQGTGA in the germline V gene.

The chain links TRBV27 to TRBJ1-1; 7 bases are a match to TRBD1. Germline lookup yields CDR1 MNHEY and CDR2 SMNVEV (reference sequence). The CDR3 has 14 amino acids. Trimming cost V 5 bases and J 5 bases; bases outside gene matches: 8. The CDR3 loop reads CASSAYRGRTEAFF. As DNA, the CDR3 is TGTGCCAGCAGTGCGTACAGGGGAAGGACTGAAGCTTTCTTT.

This rearrangement joins TRBV19 to TRBJ2-5; D call uncertain. V lost 3 bases to trimming and J lost 2 bases, with 7 bases between them. CDR1 is LNHDA and CDR2 is SQIVND in the germline V gene (reference sequence). This CDR3 has 13 amino acids. CDR3 sequence reads: CASSMRPQETQYF. The CDR3 DNA is TGTGCCAGTAGTATGAGGCCGCAAGAGACCCAGTACTTC.

This clone was seen more than once but under ten times. The chain employs TRBV5-1 and TRBJ2-3; 8 bases agree with TRBD1. Germline V gene sequence: CDR1 SGHRS, CDR2 YFSETQ. The CDR3 has 16 residues. Trimming cost V 4 bases and J 2 bases; bases outside gene matches: 9. The CDR3, as DNA: TGCGCCAGCAGCACCAGGACAGGGTTTAACACAGATACGCAGTATTTT. This gives the protein CASSTRTGFNTDTQYF.

The V gene is TRBV4-3, the J gene TRBJ1-1; TRBD1 matches 8 bases. The germline V gene encodes CDR1 LGHNA and CDR2 YSLEER. The CDR3 contains 16 residues. V dropped 0 bases and J dropped 6; count of bases not matched to a gene: 9. The CDR3 sequence: CASSQDIRDRFSEAFF. The CDR3 DNA is TGCGCCAGCAGCCAAGATATTAGGGACAGGTTTTCTGAAGCTTTCTTT.

The chain combines TRBV2 with TRBJ1-4; perhaps TRBD1 as D (6 bases). CDR3 length: 16 residues. The ends were cut back, 7 bases at V and 5 bases at J, with 20 bases in the middle. Germline assignment: CDR1 SNHLY and CDR2 FYNNEI. The CDR3 loop is CASILIAGGRNEKLFF. The CDR3 DNA reads TGTGCCAGCATTCTTATAGCCGGGGGGCGAAATGAAAAACTGTTTTTT.